Below are 6 T cell receptor beta chains sequenced from a single sample in a study of vaccination and CD4 T cells after COVID-19. The antigens these receptors bind are not known. The assay that was used to sequence DNA from cultured CD4+ T cells was the Oncomine TCR Beta short-read assay. TCRdb itself ran the PCR reads through MiXCR, one entry per CDR3 protein. The sample records roughly 5,300 distinct CDR3 sequences, nearly 35% being singletons. Treatment: approximately 10-day PBMC culture with coronavirus spike peptide pools or control peptides (ViraFEST assay). Researchers collected the unexposed donor's CD4+ T cells before the COVID-19 pandemic (2011-2018). Material for sequencing was CD4+ T cells from blood, cultured in vitro. Receptor source: a human donor in good health.

V is TRBV7-3 and J is TRBJ2-7; D could derive from TRBD1 or TRBD2 (5 bases each). Trimming removed 1 base at V and 7 bases at J, with 14 bases between. Germline loops: CDR1 SGHTA, CDR2 FQGTGA. The CDR3 consists of 14 residues. CDR3 sequence (DNA): TGTGCCAGCAGCTTAAGATCCGGGGACGGGGAGCAGTACTTC. It specifies CASSLRSGDGEQYF.

There are a few counts of this clonotype. This chain's CDR3 is CASSVGLANTEAFF. Here the CDR3 DNA reads TGTGCCAGCAGTGTAGGGTTGGCGAACACTGAAGCTTTCTTT. The gene calls are TRBV6-1 and TRBJ1-1; D uncertain. The CDR3 spans 14 residues. From germline, CDR1 is MNHNS and CDR2 SASEGT. Deletions cut 4 bases from V and 1 base from J, with 10 bases between.

This clonotype has more than one count but fewer than ten. V usage is TRBV7-6 and J usage is TRBJ2-7; TRBD1 is a possible D gene (6 bases). This CDR3 is 15 amino acids long. Trimming took off 4 bases at V and 3 bases at J, with 16 bases between the two ends. CDR1 and CDR2 from the germline V gene are SGHVS and FNYEAQ. For the CDR3, the DNA is TGTGCCAGCAGCTCCCCTATGACAGGATTCTACGAGCAGTACTTC. It translates to CASSSPMTGFYEQYF. The full variable domain, in which reference TRBV7-6 and TRBJ2-7 provide the parts outside the CDR3, is GAGVSQSPRYKVTKRGQDVALRCDPISGHVSLYWYRQALGQGPEFLTYFNYEAQQDKSGLPNDRFSAERPEGSISTLTIQRTEQRDSAMYRCASSSPMTGFYEQYFGPGTRLTVT.

The gene calls are TRBV5-1 and TRBJ2-7; D perhaps matches TRBD1 (5 bases). The CDR3 contains 15 residues. Trimming left V 5 bases short and J 5 bases short, with 20 bases between. Germline V CDR1 and CDR2: SGHRS, YFSETQ. The CDR3 bases are TGCGCCAGCAGTCGAGACAGTAGTACCCCTAACGAGCAGTACTTC. This codes for CASSRDSSTPNEQYF.

This sequence joins TRBV20-1 and TRBJ1-1; D perhaps matches TRBD1 (6 bases). With 3 bases removed from V and 5 bases from J, the gap between germline ends came to 10 bases. The germline gives CDR1 DFQATT, CDR2 SNEGSKA (reference sequence). This CDR3 comprises 12 residues. The CDR3 loop is CSAREGVTEAFF. DNA of the CDR3: TGCAGTGCTAGGGAGGGGGTTACTGAAGCTTTCTTT.

This rearrangement joins TRBV28 to TRBJ1-1; D not certain. The CDR3 extends over 14 amino acids. The V gene's germline CDR1 is MDHEN and CDR2 SYDVKM. Trimming shortened V by 4 bases and J by 1 base, and 10 bases separated the two germline ends. The CDR3 region has the DNA TGTGCCAGCAGTTCCCCAGATTGGAACACTGAAGCTTTCTTT. It yields the protein CASSSPDWNTEAFF.